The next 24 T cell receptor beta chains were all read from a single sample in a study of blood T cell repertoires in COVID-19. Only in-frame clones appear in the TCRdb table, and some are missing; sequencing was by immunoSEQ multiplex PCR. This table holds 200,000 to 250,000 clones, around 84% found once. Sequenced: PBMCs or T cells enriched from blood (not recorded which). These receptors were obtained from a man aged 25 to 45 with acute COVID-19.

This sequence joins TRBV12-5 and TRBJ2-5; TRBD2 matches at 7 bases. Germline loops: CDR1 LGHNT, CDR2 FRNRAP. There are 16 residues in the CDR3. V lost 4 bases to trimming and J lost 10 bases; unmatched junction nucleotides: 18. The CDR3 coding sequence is TGTGCTAGTGGTTGGGGCGGGGACGGACCTGGGGGGGACCAGTACTTC. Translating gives CASGWGGDGPGGDQYF. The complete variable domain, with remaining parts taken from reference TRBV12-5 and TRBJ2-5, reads DARVTQTPRHKVTEMGQEVTMRCQPILGHNTVFWYRQTMMQGLELLAYFRNRAPLDDSGMPKDRFSAEMPDATLATLKIQPSEPRDSAVYFCASGWGGDGPGGDQYFGPGTRLLVL.

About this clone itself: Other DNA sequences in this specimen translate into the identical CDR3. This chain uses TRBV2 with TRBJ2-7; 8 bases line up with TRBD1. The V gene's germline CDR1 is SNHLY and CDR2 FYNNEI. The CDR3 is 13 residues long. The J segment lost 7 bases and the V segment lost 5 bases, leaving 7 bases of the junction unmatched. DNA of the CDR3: TGTGCCAGCAGTCGTGACAGGGGTGGAGAGCAGTACTTC. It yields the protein CASSRDRGGEQYF.

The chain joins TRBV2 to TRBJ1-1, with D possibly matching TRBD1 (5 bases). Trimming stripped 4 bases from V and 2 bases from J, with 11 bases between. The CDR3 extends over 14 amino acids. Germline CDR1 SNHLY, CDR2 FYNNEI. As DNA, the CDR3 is TGTGCCAGCAGTGTGGAGACAGTCAACACTGAAGCTTTCTTT. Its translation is CASSVETVNTEAFF.

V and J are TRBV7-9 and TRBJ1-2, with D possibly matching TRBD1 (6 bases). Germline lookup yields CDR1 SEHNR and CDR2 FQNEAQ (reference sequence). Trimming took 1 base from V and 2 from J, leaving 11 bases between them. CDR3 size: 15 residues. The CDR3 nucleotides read TGTGCCAGCAGCTTAGAACAGGGCAGAAACTATGGCTACACCTTC. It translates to CASSLEQGRNYGYTF.

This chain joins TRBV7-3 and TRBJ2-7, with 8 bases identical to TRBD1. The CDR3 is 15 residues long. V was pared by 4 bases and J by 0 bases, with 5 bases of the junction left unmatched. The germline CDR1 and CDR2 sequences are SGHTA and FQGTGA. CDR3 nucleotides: TGTGCCAGCAGCTATACCGGGACAGGCTCCTACGAGCAGTACTTC. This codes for CASSYTGTGSYEQYF.

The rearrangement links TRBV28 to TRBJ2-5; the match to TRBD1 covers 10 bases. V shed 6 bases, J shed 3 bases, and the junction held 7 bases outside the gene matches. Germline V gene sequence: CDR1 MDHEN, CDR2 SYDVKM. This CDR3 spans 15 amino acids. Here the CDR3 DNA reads TGTGCCAGCAGAACCAGGGACAGGGGTAAAGAGACCCAGTACTTC. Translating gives CASRTRDRGKETQYF.

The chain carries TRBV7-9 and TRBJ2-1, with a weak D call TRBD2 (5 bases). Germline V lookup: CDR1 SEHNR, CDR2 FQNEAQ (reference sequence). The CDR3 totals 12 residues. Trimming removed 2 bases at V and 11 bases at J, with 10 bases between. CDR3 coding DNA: TGTGCCAGCAGCTTACCCCTAGCACAGCAGTTCTTC. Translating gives CASSLPLAQQFF.

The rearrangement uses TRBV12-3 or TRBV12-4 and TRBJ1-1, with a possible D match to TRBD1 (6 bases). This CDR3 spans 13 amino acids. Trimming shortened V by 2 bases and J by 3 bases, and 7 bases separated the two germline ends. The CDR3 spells CASSLSGDTEAFF. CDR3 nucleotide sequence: TGTGCCAGCAGTTTATCAGGGGACACTGAAGCTTTCTTT.

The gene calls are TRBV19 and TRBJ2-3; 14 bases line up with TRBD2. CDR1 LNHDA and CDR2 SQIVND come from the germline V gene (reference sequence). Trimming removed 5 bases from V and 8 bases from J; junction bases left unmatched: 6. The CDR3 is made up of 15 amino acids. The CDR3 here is CASSPGLAGVVTQYF. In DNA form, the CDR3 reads TGTGCCAGTAGTCCGGGACTAGCGGGGGTGGTTACGCAGTATTTT.

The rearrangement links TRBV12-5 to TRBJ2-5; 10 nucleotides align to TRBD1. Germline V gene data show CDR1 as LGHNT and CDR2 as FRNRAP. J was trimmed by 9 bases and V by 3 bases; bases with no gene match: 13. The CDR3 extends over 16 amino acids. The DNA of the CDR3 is TGTGCTAGTGGTTTACCCGGGACAGGGGTGGGCCAGTCCCAGTACTTC. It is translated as CASGLPGTGVGQSQYF.

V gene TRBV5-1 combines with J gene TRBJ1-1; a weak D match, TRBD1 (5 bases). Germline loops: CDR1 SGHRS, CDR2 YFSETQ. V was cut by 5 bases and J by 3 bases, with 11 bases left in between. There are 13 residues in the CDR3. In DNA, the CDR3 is TGCGCCAGCAGTTGGGGGGAGCACACTGAAGCTTTCTTT. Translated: CASSWGEHTEAFF. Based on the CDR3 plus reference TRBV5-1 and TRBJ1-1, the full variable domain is KAGVTQTPRYLIKTRGQQVTLSCSPISGHRSVSWYQQTPGQGLQFLFEYFSETQRNKGNFPGRFSGRQFSNSRSEMNVSTLELGDSALYLCASSWGEHTEAFFGQGTRLTVV.

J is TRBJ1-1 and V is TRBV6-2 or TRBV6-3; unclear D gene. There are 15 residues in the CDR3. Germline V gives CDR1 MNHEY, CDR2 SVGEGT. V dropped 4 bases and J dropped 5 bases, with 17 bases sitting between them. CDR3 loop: CASSLTGVETTEAFF. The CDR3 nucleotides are TGTGCCAGCAGTTTGACCGGGGTGGAGACGACTGAAGCTTTCTTT.

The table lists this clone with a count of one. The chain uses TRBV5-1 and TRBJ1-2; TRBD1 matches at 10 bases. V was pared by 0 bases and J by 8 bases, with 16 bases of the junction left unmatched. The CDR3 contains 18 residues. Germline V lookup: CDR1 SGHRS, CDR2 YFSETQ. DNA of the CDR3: TGCGCCAGCAGCTTGGAGATAGGGACAGGGGCGACCCTTACCGGCTACACCTTC. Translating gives CASSLEIGTGATLTGYTF.

CDR3 sequence reads: CASSRGQDHSYEQYF. The CDR3, as DNA: TGCGCCAGCAGCCGGGGACAGGACCACTCCTACGAGCAGTACTTC. This rearrangement joins TRBV5-1 to TRBJ2-7; 8 bases line up with TRBD1. The trim removed 4 bases at V and 0 bases at J, leaving 6 bases unmatched. The CDR3 consists of 15 residues. CDR1 and CDR2 from the germline V gene are SGHRS and YFSETQ. The variable domain in full, completed from reference TRBV5-1 and TRBJ2-7, reads KAGVTQTPRYLIKTRGQQVTLSCSPISGHRSVSWYQQTPGQGLQFLFEYFSETQRNKGNFPGRFSGRQFSNSRSEMNVSTLELGDSALYLCASSRGQDHSYEQYFGPGTRLTVT.

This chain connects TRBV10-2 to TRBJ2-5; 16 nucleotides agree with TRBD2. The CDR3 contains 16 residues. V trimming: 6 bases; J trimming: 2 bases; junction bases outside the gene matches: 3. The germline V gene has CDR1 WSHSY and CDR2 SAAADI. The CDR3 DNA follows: TGCGCCAGCAGCCTGGGACTAGCGGGGGGGCAAGAGACCCAGTACTTC. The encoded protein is CASSLGLAGGQETQYF.

The CDR3 sequence: CASTTSGGAGNTQYF. The CDR3 DNA follows: TGTGCCAGTACTACTAGCGGGGGGGCTGGAAATACGCAGTATTTT. The rearrangement joins TRBV19 to TRBJ2-3; 13 bases are a match to TRBD2. J was trimmed by 7 bases and V by 7 bases; bases with no gene match: 8. CDR3 size: 15 residues. CDR1 LNHDA and CDR2 SQIVND come from the germline V gene (reference sequence).

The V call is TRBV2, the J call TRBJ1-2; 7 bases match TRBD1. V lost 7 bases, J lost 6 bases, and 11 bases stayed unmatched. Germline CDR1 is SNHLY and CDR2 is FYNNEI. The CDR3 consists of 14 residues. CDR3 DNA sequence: TGTGCCAGCATGCCCGCCAGGGGGAACCATGGCTACACCTTC. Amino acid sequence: CASMPARGNHGYTF. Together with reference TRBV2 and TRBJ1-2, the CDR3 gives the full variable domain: EPEVTQTPSHQVTQMGQEVILRCVPISNHLYFYWYRQILGQKVEFLVSFYNNEISEKSEIFDDQFSVERPDGSNFTLKIRSTKLEDSAMYFCASMPARGNHGYTFGSGTRLTVV.

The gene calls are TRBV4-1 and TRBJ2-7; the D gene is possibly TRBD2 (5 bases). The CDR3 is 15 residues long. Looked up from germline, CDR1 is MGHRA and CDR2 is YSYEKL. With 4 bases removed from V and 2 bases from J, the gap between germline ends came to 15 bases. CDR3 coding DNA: TGCGCCAGCAGCCCTCTCGCCGGGATTACCTACGAGCAGTACTTC. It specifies CASSPLAGITYEQYF.

The CDR3 region is CASSPQDSSGNTIYF. CDR3 DNA: TGTGCCAGCAGCCCCCAGGACAGCTCTGGAAACACCATATATTTT. The V call is TRBV9, the J call TRBJ1-3; D possibly corresponds to TRBD1 (6 bases). This CDR3 spans 15 amino acids. With 4 bases removed from V and 0 bases from J, the gap between germline ends came to 11 bases. Germline values: CDR1 SGDLS, CDR2 YYNGEE.

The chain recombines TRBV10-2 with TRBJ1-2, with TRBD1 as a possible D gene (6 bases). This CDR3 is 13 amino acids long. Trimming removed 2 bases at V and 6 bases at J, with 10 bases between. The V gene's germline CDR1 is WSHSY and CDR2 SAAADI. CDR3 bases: TGCGCCAGCAGTGAGACAGGGAAGGATGGCTACACCTTC. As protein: CASSETGKDGYTF.

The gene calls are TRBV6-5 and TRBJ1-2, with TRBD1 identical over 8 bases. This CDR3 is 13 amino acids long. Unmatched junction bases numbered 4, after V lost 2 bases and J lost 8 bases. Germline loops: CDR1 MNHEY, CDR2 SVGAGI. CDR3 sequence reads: CASSYGRGPGYTF. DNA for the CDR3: TGTGCCAGCAGTTACGGCAGGGGGCCCGGCTACACCTTC.

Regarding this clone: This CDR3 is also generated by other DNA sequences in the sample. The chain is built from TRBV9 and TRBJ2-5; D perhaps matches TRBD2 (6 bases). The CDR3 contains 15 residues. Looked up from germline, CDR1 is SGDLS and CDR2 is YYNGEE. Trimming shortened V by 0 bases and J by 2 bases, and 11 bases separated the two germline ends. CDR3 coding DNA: TGTGCCAGCAGCGTAGCTCTGGCGGGGCAAGAGACCCAGTACTTC. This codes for CASSVALAGQETQYF. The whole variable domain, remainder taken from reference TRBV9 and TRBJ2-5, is DSGVTQTPKHLITATGQRVTLRCSPRSGDLSVYWYQQSLDQGLQFLIQYYNGEERAKGNILERFSAQQFPDLHSELNLSSLELGDSALYFCASSVALAGQETQYFGPGTRLLVL.

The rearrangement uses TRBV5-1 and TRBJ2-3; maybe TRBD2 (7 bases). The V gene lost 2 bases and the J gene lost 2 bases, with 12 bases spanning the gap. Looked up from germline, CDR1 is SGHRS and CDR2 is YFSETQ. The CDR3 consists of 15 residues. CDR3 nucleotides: TGCGCCAGCAGCTTTTGGCGGGGGCTCACAGATACGCAGTATTTT. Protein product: CASSFWRGLTDTQYF. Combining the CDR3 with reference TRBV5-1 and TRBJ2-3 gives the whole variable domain KAGVTQTPRYLIKTRGQQVTLSCSPISGHRSVSWYQQTPGQGLQFLFEYFSETQRNKGNFPGRFSGRQFSNSRSEMNVSTLELGDSALYLCASSFWRGLTDTQYFGPGTRLTVL.

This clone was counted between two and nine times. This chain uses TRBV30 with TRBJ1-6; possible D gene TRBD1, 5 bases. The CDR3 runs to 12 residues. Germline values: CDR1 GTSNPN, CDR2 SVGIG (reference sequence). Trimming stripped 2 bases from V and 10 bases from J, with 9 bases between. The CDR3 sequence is CAWSPQGSPLHF. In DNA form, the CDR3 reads TGTGCCTGGAGTCCTCAGGGCTCACCCCTCCACTTT.